What follows describes a single T cell receptor (beta chain). This CDR3 has 17 residues. CDR1 is MGHRA and CDR2 is YSYEKL in the germline V gene. With 7 bases removed from V and 7 bases from J, the gap between germline ends came to 28 bases. These data belong to a study of T cell changes during pregnancy in multiple sclerosis. Using immunoSEQ multiplex PCR, the repertoire was profiled, and TCRdb retains in-frame clones only, with some absent. This table has 55,000 to 65,000 clones, approximately 94% appearing once. The specimen comprised CD8+ T cells from peripheral blood mononuclear cells, sampled in the third trimester of pregnancy. The rearrangement joins TRBV4-1 to TRBJ1-2, with D maybe TRBD1 (5 bases). The clonotype originates from a female donor with multiple sclerosis, enrolled in a pregnancy study. CDR3 DNA: TGCGCCAGCACCCTAGGGGCGACCTGGCGGGAGTTGGGTGGCTACACCTTC. Protein product: CASTLGATWRELGGYTF.